This T cell receptor beta chain comes out of a study of cytomegalovirus exposure and HLA in healthy donors. The PCR was carried out with 60 Vbeta primers and 13 Jbeta primers. Sequencing used immunoSEQ multiplex PCR; TCRdb keeps in-frame clones, though not all of them. The sample gives about 200,000 clones, around 88% of which show up once; approximately 0.31% is in the top ten. V was pared by 0 bases and J by 0 bases, with 8 bases between. The CDR3 extends over 15 amino acids. The V gene's germline CDR1 is LNHDA and CDR2 SQIVND (reference sequence). The material sequenced was PBMCs. The chain has TRBV19 and TRBJ1-2, with D possibly matching TRBD1 (6 bases). The sequence derives from a woman in her 30s in good health and CMV-seronegative. DNA of the CDR3: TGTGCCAGTAGTATAGAAGACAGGCCTAACTATGGCTACACCTTC. Translating it yields CASSIEDRPNYGYTF. Supplemented by reference TRBV19 and TRBJ1-2, the full variable domain reads DGGITQSPKYLFRKEGQNVTLSCEQNLNHDAMYWYRQDPGQGLRLIYYSQIVNDFQKGDIAEGYSVSREKKESFPLTVTSAQKNPTAFYLCASSIEDRPNYGYTFGSGTRLTVV.